This T cell receptor beta chain is from a study of cytomegalovirus exposure and HLA in healthy donors. This clone came up once. PCR primers comprised 60 Vbeta and 13 Jbeta primers. Assay used: immunoSEQ multiplex PCR; TCRdb lists only in-frame clones, some missing. The table has tens of thousands of clones, over 60% seen once. V lost 5 bases, J lost 7 bases, and 6 bases stayed unmatched. This CDR3 has 14 amino acids. Germline CDR1 and CDR2: MNHEY and SVGAGI. The clonotype originates from a woman in her thirties or forties in good health and CMV-seropositive. The rearrangement joins TRBV6-5 to TRBJ1-4; 8 bases fit TRBD1. Material for sequencing was PBMCs. CDR3 nucleotide sequence: TGTGCCAGCAGTAGACAGGGGTGGGGTGAAAAACTGTTTTTT. It yields the protein CASSRQGWGEKLFF.